Shown below are 31 T cell receptor beta chains from a single sample sequenced in a study of blood T cell repertoires in COVID-19. Method: immunoSEQ multiplex PCR; TCRdb's copy keeps in-frame clones and lacks some. This table has over 250,000 clones, 86% appearing once. Sequenced: peripheral blood. The receptor source for this set is a man aged 35 to 55 who had recovered from COVID-19.

V is TRBV9 and J is TRBJ2-7; the D gene is possibly TRBD1 (6 bases). Germline CDR1 and CDR2: SGDLS and YYNGEE. Between the trimmed V and J ends, which lost 4 bases and 2 bases, there was a span of 13 bases. This CDR3 is 14 amino acids long. The CDR3 sequence is CASSPMDSPYEQYF. In nucleotides, the CDR3 is TGTGCCAGCAGCCCGATGGACAGCCCCTACGAGCAGTACTTC.

On this clone itself: With only one base between it and a far larger clone, this is likely a read error. This sequence joins TRBV7-8 and TRBJ1-2, with 7 bases that match TRBD1. The length of the CDR3 is 14 residues. Germline CDR1 and CDR2: SGHVS and FQNEAQ. The V and J ends lost 5 bases and 3 bases, in that order; junction bases with no gene match: 6. DNA of the CDR3: TGTGCCAGCAGCCAAGACAGGGTGGACTATGGCTACACCTTC. This encodes CASSQDRVDYGYTF.

The genes are TRBV5-4 and TRBJ1-3, with TRBD1 matching 7 bases. V shed 2 bases and J 6 bases; nucleotides not matched to a gene: 2. CDR1 is SGHNT and CDR2 is YYREEE in the germline V gene (reference sequence). This CDR3 contains 13 residues. CDR3 residues: CASSLGQANTIYF. The CDR3, as DNA: TGTGCCAGCAGCTTAGGACAGGCAAACACCATATATTTT.

Remarks on this clone: Sequence at one end of the junction differs from germline and may be a read error. CDR3 protein: CASSPRTSGVLDF. CDR3 bases: TGTGCCAGCAGCCCAAGGACTAGCGGGGTTTTGGACTTC. The chain has TRBV5-4 and TRBJ2-5, with 12 bases that match TRBD2. This CDR3 comprises 13 residues. Germline values: CDR1 SGHNT, CDR2 YYREEE (reference sequence).

This chain uses TRBV6-2 or TRBV6-3 with TRBJ2-3, with TRBD2 identical over 12 bases. J was trimmed by 7 bases and V by 6 bases; bases with no gene match: 8. CDR1 and CDR2 (germline): MNHEY, SVGEGT. This CDR3 has 15 residues. The CDR3, as DNA: TGTGCCAGCAGCAATCTAGCGGGAGGGAGAAATACGCAGTATTTT. As protein: CASSNLAGGRNTQYF.

V and J are TRBV4-1 and TRBJ2-1; 8 nucleotides match TRBD1. Germline loops: CDR1 MGHRA, CDR2 YSYEKL. The V gene end was trimmed by 5 bases and the J gene end by 6 bases; junction bases not matched to a gene: 9. The CDR3 sequence is 15 residues long. The CDR3 sequence: CASSDRDRLSNEQFF. The CDR3 DNA reads as TGCGCCAGCAGCGACCGGGACAGGCTATCCAATGAGCAGTTCTTC.

Here the CDR3 DNA reads TGTGCCAGCATCCCAGACCAGGGCTACGAGCAGTACTTC. It translates to CASIPDQGYEQYF. The V and J genes are TRBV6-6 and TRBJ2-7; the D gene is possibly TRBD1 (5 bases). With 7 bases removed from V and 3 bases from J, the gap between germline ends came to 13 bases. CDR1 is MNHNY and CDR2 is SVGAGI in the germline V gene (reference sequence). This CDR3 contains 13 residues.

A few counts support this clone. This same CDR3 is encoded by further DNA sequences in the sample. The V and J genes are TRBV5-1 and TRBJ1-1; unclear D gene. In germline, CDR1 is SGHRS, CDR2 YFSETQ. With 0 bases removed from V and 0 bases from J, the gap between germline ends came to 6 bases. CDR3 length: 14 amino acids. CDR3 nucleotide sequence: TGCGCCAGCAGCTTGGCGGGGATGAACACTGAAGCTTTCTTT. It encodes CASSLAGMNTEAFF.

This chain uses TRBV7-2 with TRBJ2-1, with TRBD2 identical over 7 bases. J lost 4 bases, V lost 10 bases, and 7 bases had no gene match. The CDR3 is 13 amino acids. Germline V gives CDR1 SGHTA, CDR2 FQGNSA. CDR3 loop: CATRGGKYNEQFF. CDR3 nucleotides: TGTGCCACCCGCGGGGGAAAGTACAATGAGCAGTTCTTC.

This clone was counted a single time. The chain links TRBV9 to TRBJ2-4; 13 positions agree with TRBD2. The V segment lost 3 bases and the J segment 7 bases; nucleotides outside the gene matches: 10. Per germline, CDR1 SGDLS and CDR2 YYNGEE. This CDR3 has 17 amino acids. As DNA, the CDR3 is TGTGCCAGCAGCGAGGGCACTAGCGGGGGGGCAAGGAACATTCAGTACTTC. This sequence encodes CASSEGTSGGARNIQYF. Looking up the rest from reference TRBV9 and TRBJ2-4 gives the full variable domain: DSGVTQTPKHLITATGQRVTLRCSPRSGDLSVYWYQQSLDQGLQFLIQYYNGEERAKGNILERFSAQQFPDLHSELNLSSLELGDSALYFCASSEGTSGGARNIQYFGAGTRLSVL.

In its sample, this clone was seen a few times. V and J are TRBV3-1 (or the pseudogene TRBV3-2) and TRBJ2-1; TRBD2 agrees at 8 bases. Germline lookup yields CDR1 LGHDT and CDR2 YNNKEL (reference sequence). J was trimmed by 6 bases and V by 5 bases; bases with no gene match: 12. The CDR3 runs to 16 residues. The CDR3, as DNA: TGTGCCAGCAGCGACCCCGGTAGCGGGAAGTTCAATGAGCAGTTCTTC. Its translation is CASSDPGSGKFNEQFF.

This chain connects TRBV6-2 or TRBV6-3 to TRBJ2-2, with D maybe TRBD2 (5 bases). This CDR3 spans 12 amino acids. CDR1 is MNHEY, CDR2 SVGEGT, per germline. V lost 4 bases and J lost 12, with 12 bases in between. Here the CDR3 DNA reads TGTGCCAGCAGTTCCTGGACTGTTCAGCTGTTTTTT. Translation: CASSSWTVQLFF.

This chain uses TRBV30 with TRBJ1-5, with D hard to call. This CDR3 region has 14 residues. The V end lost 2 bases, the J end lost 6 bases, and 14 bases lay between the germline ends. Germline CDR1 is GTSNPN and CDR2 is SVGIG (reference sequence). The CDR3 protein is CAWSRGFGVQPQHF. The CDR3 nucleotides read TGTGCCTGGAGTCGAGGGTTCGGAGTTCAGCCCCAGCATTTT.

This rearrangement joins TRBV6-5 to TRBJ2-2; unclear D gene. Germline CDR1 reads MNHEY; CDR2 reads SVGAGI. The V end was cut by 8 bases, the J end by 2 bases, with 9 bases between. CDR3 length equals 13 residues. CDR3 residues: CASWSLNTGELFF. CDR3 coding DNA: TGTGCCAGCTGGTCACTTAACACCGGGGAGCTGTTTTTT.

The chain uses TRBV30 and TRBJ1-3, with D possibly TRBD1 on 5 matching bases. CDR3 size: 15 residues. Trimming removed 0 bases from V and 6 bases from J, with 15 bases in between. Germline lookup yields CDR1 GTSNPN and CDR2 SVGIG (reference sequence). This CDR3 reads CAWSVQGTSANTIYF. In DNA, the CDR3 is TGTGCCTGGAGTGTACAAGGGACTTCGGCAAACACCATATATTTT.

The chain is built from TRBV5-1 and TRBJ2-2, with 12 positions matching TRBD2. The germline gives CDR1 SGHRS, CDR2 YFSETQ. This CDR3 region has 19 residues. V was pared by 0 bases and J by 0 bases, with 6 bases of the junction left unmatched. As DNA, the CDR3 is TGCGCCAGCAGCTTGGTCAGGCTAGCGGGAGGGACGAACACCGGGGAGCTGTTTTTT. It yields the protein CASSLVRLAGGTNTGELFF. The entire variable domain, with the rest obtained from reference TRBV5-1 and TRBJ2-2, is as follows: KAGVTQTPRYLIKTRGQQVTLSCSPISGHRSVSWYQQTPGQGLQFLFEYFSETQRNKGNFPGRFSGRQFSNSRSEMNVSTLELGDSALYLCASSLVRLAGGTNTGELFFGEGSRLTVL.

The V gene is TRBV9, the J gene TRBJ2-1, with D tentatively TRBD1 (5 bases). Germline loops: CDR1 SGDLS, CDR2 YYNGEE. This CDR3 is built from 16 residues. Between the trimmed V and J ends, which lost 0 bases and 4 bases, there was a span of 14 bases. The CDR3 DNA is TGTGCCAGCAGCGTAGAATTAAGGGGTCAATACAATGAGCAGTTCTTC. Its translation is CASSVELRGQYNEQFF.

The chain recombines TRBV7-9 with TRBJ1-4, with D possibly TRBD1 on 5 matching bases. V was cut by 1 base and J by 7 bases, with 13 bases left in between. The CDR3 contains 15 residues. The germline V gene has CDR1 SEHNR and CDR2 FQNEAQ (reference sequence). In nucleotides, the CDR3 is TGTGCCAGCAGCTTAGGATCAGGGATCGGTGAAAAACTGTTTTTT. The encoded protein is CASSLGSGIGEKLFF.

This chain joins TRBV7-9 and TRBJ2-7, with 7 bases that match TRBD2. Germline CDR1 and CDR2: SEHNR and FQNEAQ (reference sequence). The V and J ends lost 1 base and 10 bases, in that order; junction bases with no gene match: 7. The CDR3 totals 13 residues. Written as DNA, the CDR3 is TGTGCCAGCAGCTTAGGGGGACTACGATATCAGTACTTC. The encoded protein is CASSLGGLRYQYF.

V and J are TRBV19 and TRBJ2-1; TRBD2 is a possible D gene (6 bases). The germline V gene has CDR1 LNHDA and CDR2 SQIVND (reference sequence). V was pared by 5 bases and J by 2 bases, with 16 bases between. This CDR3 is built from 16 residues. The CDR3 is CASSADRDWAYNEQFF. CDR3 DNA: TGTGCCAGTAGTGCTGACCGGGACTGGGCCTACAATGAGCAGTTCTTC.

This chain joins TRBV7-9 and TRBJ2-1, with D possibly matching TRBD2 (6 bases). The length of the CDR3 is 15 residues. CDR1 and CDR2 (germline): SEHNR, FQNEAQ (reference sequence). CDR3 DNA: TGTGCAAACGAAGGGGACTTTAGCTCCTACAATGAGCAGTTCTTC. Protein product: CANEGDFSSYNEQFF. The full variable domain, with the rest looked up from reference TRBV7-9 and TRBJ2-1, is DTGVSQNPRHKITKRGQNVTFRCDPISEHNRLYWYRQTLGQGPEFLTYFQNEAQLEKSRLLSDRFSAERPKGSFSTLEIQRTEQGDSAMYLCANEGDFSSYNEQFFGPGTRLTVL.

The V and J genes are TRBV9 and TRBJ1-3; D may be TRBD1 (5 bases). The CDR3 loop spans 19 amino acids. Germline CDR1 reads SGDLS; CDR2 reads YYNGEE. With 3 bases removed from V and 4 bases from J, the gap between germline ends came to 26 bases. CDR3 nucleotide sequence: TGTGCCAGCAGCGAACCCCTGTTCTCCGGGCCAACAGGAGGAAACACCATATATTTT. It is translated as CASSEPLFSGPTGGNTIYF.

This chain links TRBV7-2 with TRBJ2-3; tentative D call: TRBD1 (5 bases). Germline V gene data show CDR1 as SGHTA and CDR2 as FQGNSA. The CDR3 consists of 15 residues. V lost 2 bases and J lost 2, with 11 bases in between. The CDR3 spells CASSLIGAYTDTQYF. As DNA, the CDR3 is TGTGCCAGCAGCTTAATAGGGGCTTACACAGATACGCAGTATTTT.

The chain recombines TRBV9 with TRBJ1-3, with 10 bases aligning to TRBD1. CDR1 is SGDLS and CDR2 is YYNGEE in the germline V gene. V was clipped by 4 bases and J by 8 bases; unmatched bases: 15. The CDR3 covers 17 residues. In nucleotides, the CDR3 is TGTGCCAGCAGCCTCCGTAGTTTAGGACAGGGGGGCGACACCATATATTTT. Amino acids: CASSLRSLGQGGDTIYF.

The chain employs TRBV27 and TRBJ2-1; D is uncertain. The germline gives CDR1 MNHEY, CDR2 SMNVEV (reference sequence). The CDR3 loop spans 15 amino acids. Trimming stripped 5 bases from V and 8 bases from J, with 19 bases between. The CDR3 sequence: CASSRLAPSEYEQFF. CDR3 DNA: TGTGCCAGCAGTCGCCTTGCCCCCTCAGAATATGAGCAGTTCTTC.

The chain uses TRBV12-3 or TRBV12-4 and TRBJ2-2; the D gene is possibly TRBD1 (6 bases). This CDR3 comprises 13 residues. The germline V and J ends were trimmed by 6 bases and 6 bases, with 11 bases remaining between them. CDR3 in amino acids: CASSRQGPGELFF. The CDR3 DNA follows: TGTGCCAGCAGCCGGCAGGGGCCCGGGGAGCTGTTTTTT.

A word on this clone: The sample holds other DNA sequences that translate to the same CDR3. The chain couples TRBV4-3 to TRBJ2-2; no firm D call. V gave up 0 bases and J gave up 5 bases, with 7 bases separating them. The CDR3 contains 14 residues. Germline V gene data show CDR1 as LGHNA and CDR2 as YSLEER. The CDR3 DNA reads as TGCGCCAGCAGCCAAGATTTGAGAACCGGGGAGCTGTTTTTT. This translates into CASSQDLRTGELFF.

V gene TRBV10-2 combines with J gene TRBJ1-5, with TRBD1 matching over 7 bases. With 6 bases clipped from V and 3 bases from J, the junction kept 5 bases outside the gene matches. Germline CDR1 reads WSHSY; CDR2 reads SAAADI. The CDR3 is 14 amino acids. CDR3 protein: CASSQGQFNQPQHF. The CDR3 region has the DNA TGCGCCAGCAGCCAGGGACAGTTCAATCAGCCCCAGCATTTT.

The rearrangement joins TRBV18 to TRBJ1-1; no clear D gene. Germline lookup yields CDR1 KGHSH and CDR2 LQKENI. CDR3 length equals 14 residues. The germline V and J ends were trimmed by 1 base and 10 bases, with 16 bases remaining between them. As DNA, the CDR3 is TGTGCCAGCTCACCACTAGGCCGGGCCGGGAGAGCTTTCTTT. Its translation: CASSPLGRAGRAFF.

To note about this clone: A read error may account for a junction end that differs from germline. The chain combines TRBV10-3 with TRBJ1-2, with D possibly being TRBD1 (5 bases). The germline V gene encodes CDR1 ENHRY and CDR2 SYGVKD. CDR3 length: 11 residues. CDR3 loop: CASGGALSLLF. CDR3 bases: TGTGCCAGCGGAGGGGCCTTGAGCCTTCTCTTC.

V and J are TRBV7-8 and TRBJ2-7; a possible D gene is TRBD2 (5 bases). Germline V gives CDR1 SGHVS, CDR2 FQNEAQ. This CDR3 is built from 15 residues. V was cut by 5 bases and J by 0 bases, with 14 bases left in between. CDR3 in amino acids: CASSRVFGSSYEQYF. The CDR3 DNA sequence: TGTGCCAGCAGCCGCGTTTTTGGGAGCTCCTACGAGCAGTACTTC.